This passage covers 10 T cell receptor beta chains from one sample sequenced in a study of CD8 T cells in ankylosing spondylitis. TCRdb used MiXCR to reprocess the 5' RACE reads, holding one entry per CDR3 protein. The sample has approximately 350,000 distinct CDR3 sequences; 20% to 25% are singletons. The sequenced sample consisted of blood, either unsorted or a sorted T cell fraction (not recorded which). The source of these receptors is a male donor with ankylosing spondylitis or in good health (not recorded which).

This chain uses TRBV6-1 with TRBJ2-3, with unresolved D. The length of the CDR3 is 16 residues. Germline loops: CDR1 MNHNS, CDR2 SASEGT. With 5 bases removed from V and 0 bases from J, the gap between germline ends came to 15 bases. The CDR3 bases are TGTGCCAGCAGTCCCCACTTTGATCCTAGCACAGATACGCAGTATTTT. Its protein product is CASSPHFDPSTDTQYF.

V gene TRBV4-1 combines with J gene TRBJ2-7; 7 positions match TRBD1. Unmatched junction bases numbered 5, after V lost 3 bases and J lost 3 bases. Germline CDR1 reads MGHRA; CDR2 reads YSYEKL. The CDR3 loop spans 14 amino acids. The CDR3 DNA reads as TGCGCCAGCAGCCAGGGGAGACAGGGCTACGAGCAGTACTTC. Its translation is CASSQGRQGYEQYF.

The V gene is TRBV7-3, the J gene TRBJ1-1; TRBD1 might be the D (6 bases). The length of the CDR3 is 14 residues. V lost 1 base, J lost 2 bases, and 8 bases lay in between. Germline values: CDR1 SGHTA, CDR2 FQGTGA. In DNA form, the CDR3 reads TGTGCCAGCAGCTTAATGGGACAAAACACTGAAGCTTTCTTT. Residues: CASSLMGQNTEAFF. The full variable domain, rest sourced from reference TRBV7-3 and TRBJ1-1, is GAGVSQTPSNKVTEKGKYVELRCDPISGHTALYWYRQSLGQGPEFLIYFQGTGAADDSGLPNDRFFAVRPEGSVSTLKIQRTERGDSAVYLCASSLMGQNTEAFFGQGTRLTVV.

V and J are TRBV12-3 or TRBV12-4 and TRBJ2-7; D is undetermined. The CDR3 extends over 15 amino acids. The V end lost 5 bases, the J end lost 2 bases, and 16 bases lay between the germline ends. CDR3 nucleotides: TGTGCCAGCAGTCCTGAATGGACGGTTACCTACGAGCAGTACTTC. This gives the protein CASSPEWTVTYEQYF.

The rearrangement links TRBV30 to TRBJ2-3, with D unclear. This CDR3 region has 14 residues. The V gene's germline CDR1 is GTSNPN and CDR2 SVGIG (reference sequence). Between the trimmed V and J ends, which lost 0 bases and 4 bases, there was a span of 11 bases. The CDR3 DNA reads TGTGCCTGGAGTGTACCGGGCTCCCCAGATACGCAGTATTTT. It yields the protein CAWSVPGSPDTQYF.

This clonotype was picked up a small number of times. The chain has TRBV12-3 or TRBV12-4 and TRBJ1-4, with D hard to call. V lost 6 bases, J lost 3 bases, and 5 bases lay in between. The CDR3 length is 12 residues. CDR3 loop: CASRRSNEKLFF. DNA of the CDR3: TGTGCCAGCAGACGTTCTAATGAAAAACTGTTTTTT.

This clonotype was found a few times. The chain joins TRBV10-3 to TRBJ2-2; unclear D gene. The germline V gene encodes CDR1 ENHRY and CDR2 SYGVKD. The CDR3 extends over 12 amino acids. V was clipped by 8 bases and J by 7 bases, with 11 bases between them. The CDR3 DNA is TGTGCCATCCTACCGACCGGCGGGGAGCTGTTTTTT. Translation gives CAILPTGGELFF.

Only a few counts were recorded for this clonotype. CDR3 protein: CSARGVRDGIETQYF. DNA for the CDR3: TGCAGTGCTAGAGGTGTCAGGGATGGTATAGAGACCCAGTACTTC. This chain joins TRBV20-1 and TRBJ2-5, with D perhaps TRBD1 (5 bases). V lost 1 base, J lost 4 bases, and 16 bases lay in between. The CDR3 runs 15 residues. CDR1 and CDR2 (germline): DFQATT, SNEGSKA (reference sequence).

The chain is built from TRBV7-3 and TRBJ2-6, with TRBD2 as a possible D gene (5 bases). CDR1 is SGHTA and CDR2 is FQGTGA in the germline V gene. V lost 0 bases to trimming and J lost 2 bases, with 11 bases between them. The CDR3 loop spans 17 amino acids. This chain's CDR3 is CASSLTHSETGANVLTF. CDR3 bases: TGTGCCAGCAGCTTAACCCATAGCGAAACTGGGGCCAACGTCCTGACTTTC.

The V gene is TRBV25-1, the J gene TRBJ2-2, with D perhaps TRBD1 or TRBD2 (5 bases each). The V gene's germline CDR1 is MGHDK and CDR2 SYGVNS. This CDR3 has 12 residues. V shed 7 bases and J shed 6 bases, with 9 bases lying between them. The CDR3 DNA reads TGTGCCAGCATGGGGGTAGCCGGGGAGCTGTTTTTT. Translated, it gives CASMGVAGELFF.